This T cell receptor (beta chain) is drawn from a study of regulatory T cells in long-lasting Graves disease. Ten or more counts support this clonotype. Construction of TCR beta libraries relied on iRepertoire HTBI primers and on Arm-PCR targeting CDR3 regions. TCRdb processed the multiplex PCR reads anew with MiXCR; each CDR3 protein has one entry. The sample shows about 220,000 distinct CDR3 sequences, 15% to 20% of them seen only once. Time point described: newly diagnosed GD, antithyroid drugs for less than 3 months. PBMCs were the source of the RNA used for TCR sequencing. These same data were also listed under a study on T cells in Graves' hyperthyroidism and ophthalmopathy.

The sequences come from peripheral blood mononuclear cells (PBMCs), collected at new diagnosis, from a patient treated with antithyroid drugs. The TCR was taken from a woman aged 30 to 39 with Graves disease.

The CDR3 here is CASGGTTAYEQYF. The CDR3 DNA follows: TGTGCCAGCGGGGGGACTACAGCCTACGAGCAGTACTTC. This rearrangement joins TRBV9 to TRBJ2-7; 7 nucleotides line up with TRBD2. There are 13 residues in the CDR3. From germline, CDR1 is SGDLS and CDR2 YYNGEE. Trimming cost V 7 bases and J 2 bases; bases outside gene matches: 6.